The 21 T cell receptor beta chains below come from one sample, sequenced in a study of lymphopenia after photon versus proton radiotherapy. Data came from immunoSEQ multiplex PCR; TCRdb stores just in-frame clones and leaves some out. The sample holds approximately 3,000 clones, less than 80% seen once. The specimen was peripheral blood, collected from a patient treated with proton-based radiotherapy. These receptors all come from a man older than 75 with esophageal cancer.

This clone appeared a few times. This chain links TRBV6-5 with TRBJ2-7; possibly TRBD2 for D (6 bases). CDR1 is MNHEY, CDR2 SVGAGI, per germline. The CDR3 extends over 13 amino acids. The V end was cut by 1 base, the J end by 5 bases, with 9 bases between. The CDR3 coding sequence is TGTGCCAGCAGTTACTACGGGGGTAACGAGCAGTACTTC. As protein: CASSYYGGNEQYF.

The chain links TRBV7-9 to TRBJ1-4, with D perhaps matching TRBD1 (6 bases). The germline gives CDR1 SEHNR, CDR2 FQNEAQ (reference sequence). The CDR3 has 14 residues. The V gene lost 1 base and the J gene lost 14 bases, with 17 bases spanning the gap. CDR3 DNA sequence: TGTGCCAGCAGCTTAGGGGACACCCCTTTCTGGCTGTTTTTT. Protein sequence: CASSLGDTPFWLFF.

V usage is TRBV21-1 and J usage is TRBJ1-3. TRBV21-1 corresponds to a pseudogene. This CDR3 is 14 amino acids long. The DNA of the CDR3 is TGTGCCAGCATAAGGTATCGGTCTGGAAACACCATATATTTT. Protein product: CASIRYRSGNTIYF.

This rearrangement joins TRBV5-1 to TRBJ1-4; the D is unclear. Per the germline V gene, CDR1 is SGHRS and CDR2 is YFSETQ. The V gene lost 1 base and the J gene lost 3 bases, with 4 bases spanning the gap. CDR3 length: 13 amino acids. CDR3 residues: CASSLQPNEKLFF. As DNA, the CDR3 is TGCGCCAGCAGCTTGCAGCCTAATGAAAAACTGTTTTTT.

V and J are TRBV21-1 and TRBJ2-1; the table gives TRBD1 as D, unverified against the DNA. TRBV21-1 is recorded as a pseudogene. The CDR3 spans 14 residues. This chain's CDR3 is CAHPGTGFHNEQFF. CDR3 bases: TGCGCTCACCCCGGGACAGGGTTCCACAATGAGCAGTTCTTC.

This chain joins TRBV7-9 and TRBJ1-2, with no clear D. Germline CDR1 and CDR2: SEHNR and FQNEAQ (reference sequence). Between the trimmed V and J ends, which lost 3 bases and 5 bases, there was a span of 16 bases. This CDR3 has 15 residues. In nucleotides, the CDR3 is TGTGCCAGCAGCTTGGGGAGGTACTCCGGGTATGGCTACACCTTC. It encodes CASSLGRYSGYGYTF.

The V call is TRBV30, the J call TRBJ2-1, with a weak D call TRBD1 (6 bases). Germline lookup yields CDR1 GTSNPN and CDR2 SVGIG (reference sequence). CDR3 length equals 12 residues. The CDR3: CALGRDNNEQFF. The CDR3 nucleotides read TGTGCTTTGGGAAGGGACAACAATGAGCAGTTCTTC.

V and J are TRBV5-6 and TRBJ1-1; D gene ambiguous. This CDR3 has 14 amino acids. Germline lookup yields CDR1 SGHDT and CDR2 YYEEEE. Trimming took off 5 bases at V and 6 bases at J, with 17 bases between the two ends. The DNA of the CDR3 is TGTGCCAGCAGACATGTCGAAGGATCCCCTGAAGCTTTCTTT. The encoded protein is CASRHVEGSPEAFF.

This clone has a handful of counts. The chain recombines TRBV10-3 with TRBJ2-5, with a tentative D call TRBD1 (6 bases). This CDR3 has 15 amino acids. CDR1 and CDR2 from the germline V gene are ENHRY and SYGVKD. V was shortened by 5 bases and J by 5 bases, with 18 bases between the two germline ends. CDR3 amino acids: CAISSGSGDGETQYF. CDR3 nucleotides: TGTGCCATCAGTTCCGGGTCAGGGGATGGTGAGACCCAGTACTTC.

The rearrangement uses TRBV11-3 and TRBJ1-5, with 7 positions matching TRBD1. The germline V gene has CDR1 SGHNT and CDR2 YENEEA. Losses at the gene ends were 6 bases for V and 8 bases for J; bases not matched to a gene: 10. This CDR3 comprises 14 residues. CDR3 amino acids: CASSLERGLKPQHF. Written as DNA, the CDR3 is TGTGCCAGCAGTCTAGAGAGGGGGCTGAAGCCCCAGCATTTT. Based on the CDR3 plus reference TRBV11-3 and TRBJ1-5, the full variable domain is EAGVVQSPRYKIIEKKQPVAFWCNPISGHNTLYWYLQNLGQGPELLIRYENEEAVDDSQLPKDRFSAERLKGVDSTLKIQPAELGDSAVYLCASSLERGLKPQHFGDGTRLSIL.

The CDR3 DNA follows: TGTGCCAGCAGTTTGGGATACACTGAAGCTTTCTTT. It is translated as CASSLGYTEAFF. V and J are TRBV6-6 and TRBJ1-1, with D uncertain. In germline, CDR1 is MNHNY, CDR2 SVGAGI (reference sequence). The CDR3 loop spans 12 amino acids. Trimming left V 4 bases short and J 3 bases short, with 6 bases between.

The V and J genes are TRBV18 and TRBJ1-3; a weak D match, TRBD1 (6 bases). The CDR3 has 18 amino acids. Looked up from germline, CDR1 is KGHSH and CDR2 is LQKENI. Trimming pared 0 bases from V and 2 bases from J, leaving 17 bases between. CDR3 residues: CASSPPNQGYSTGNTIYF. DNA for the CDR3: TGTGCCAGCTCACCACCCAATCAGGGGTACTCTACTGGAAACACCATATATTTT.

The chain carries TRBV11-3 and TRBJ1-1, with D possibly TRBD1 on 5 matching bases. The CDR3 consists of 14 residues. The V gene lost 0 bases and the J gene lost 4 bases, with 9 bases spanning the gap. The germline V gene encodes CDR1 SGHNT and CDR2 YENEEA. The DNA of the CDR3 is TGTGCCAGCAGCTTAGACGGGGCGGGCACTGAAGCTTTCTTT. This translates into CASSLDGAGTEAFF.

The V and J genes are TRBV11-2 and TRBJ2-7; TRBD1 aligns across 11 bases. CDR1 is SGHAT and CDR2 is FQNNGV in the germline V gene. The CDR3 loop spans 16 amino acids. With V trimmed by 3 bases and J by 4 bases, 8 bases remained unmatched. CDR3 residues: CASSLSGTGGLYEQYF. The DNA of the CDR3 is TGTGCCAGCAGCTTGTCCGGGACAGGGGGATTATACGAGCAGTACTTC.

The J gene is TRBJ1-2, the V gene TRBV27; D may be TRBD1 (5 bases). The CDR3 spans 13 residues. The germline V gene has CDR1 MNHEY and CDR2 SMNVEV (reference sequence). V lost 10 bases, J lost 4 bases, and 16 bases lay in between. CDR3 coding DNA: TGTGCCACGACGCGGGGGTTGGGCTATGGCTACACCTTC. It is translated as CATTRGLGYGYTF.

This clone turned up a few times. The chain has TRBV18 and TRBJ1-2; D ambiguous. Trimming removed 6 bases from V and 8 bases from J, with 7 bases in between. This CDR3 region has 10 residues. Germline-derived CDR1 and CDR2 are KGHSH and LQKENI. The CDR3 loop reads CASSEYGYTF. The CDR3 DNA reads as TGTGCCAGCTCGGAGTACGGCTACACCTTC.

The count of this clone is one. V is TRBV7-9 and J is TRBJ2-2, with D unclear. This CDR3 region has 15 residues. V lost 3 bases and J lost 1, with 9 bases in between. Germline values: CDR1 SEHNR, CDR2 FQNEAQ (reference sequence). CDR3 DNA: TGTGCCAGCAGCTTTTCGATCATGAACACCGGGGAGCTGTTTTTT. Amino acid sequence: CASSFSIMNTGELFF. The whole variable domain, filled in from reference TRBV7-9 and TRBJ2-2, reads DTGVSQNPRHKITKRGQNVTFRCDPISEHNRLYWYRQTLGQGPEFLTYFQNEAQLEKSRLLSDRFSAERPKGSFSTLEIQRTEQGDSAMYLCASSFSIMNTGELFFGEGSRLTVL.

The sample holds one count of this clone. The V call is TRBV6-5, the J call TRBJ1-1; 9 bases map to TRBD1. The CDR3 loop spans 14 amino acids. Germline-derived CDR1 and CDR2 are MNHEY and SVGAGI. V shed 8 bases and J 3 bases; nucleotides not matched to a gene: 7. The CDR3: CASHRDRDHTEAFF. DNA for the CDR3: TGTGCCAGCCACCGGGACAGGGACCACACTGAAGCTTTCTTT.

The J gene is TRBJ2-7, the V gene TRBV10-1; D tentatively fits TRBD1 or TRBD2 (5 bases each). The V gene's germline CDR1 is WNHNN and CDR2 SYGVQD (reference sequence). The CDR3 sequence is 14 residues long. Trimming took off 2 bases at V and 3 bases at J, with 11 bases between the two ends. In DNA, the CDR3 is TGCGCCAGCAGTGAGCACTGGGACGGCTACGAGCAGTACTTC. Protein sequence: CASSEHWDGYEQYF.

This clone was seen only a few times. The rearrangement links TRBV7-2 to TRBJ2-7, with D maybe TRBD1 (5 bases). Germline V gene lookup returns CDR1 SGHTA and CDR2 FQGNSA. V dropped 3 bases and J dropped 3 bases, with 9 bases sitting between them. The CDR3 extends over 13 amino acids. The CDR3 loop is CASSFAGLYEQYF. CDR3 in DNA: TGTGCCAGCAGCTTCGCAGGGCTCTACGAGCAGTACTTC.

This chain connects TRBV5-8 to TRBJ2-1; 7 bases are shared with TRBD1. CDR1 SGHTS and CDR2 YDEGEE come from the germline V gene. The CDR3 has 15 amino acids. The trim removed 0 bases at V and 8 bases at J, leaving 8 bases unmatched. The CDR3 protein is CASSLGSGTEDEQFF. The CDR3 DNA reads TGTGCCAGCAGCTTGGGTTCGGGGACAGAGGATGAGCAGTTCTTC.